This TCR beta chain was sequenced in a study of T-cell reconstitution after alpha-beta-depleted transplantation in children. Unique molecular identifiers featured in how the TCRbeta library was prepared. In TCRdb, the PCR reads were re-called with MiXCR into one record per CDR3 protein. This table has 90,000 to 95,000 distinct CDR3 sequences, 9% to 15% appearing once. This clonotype has just a few counts. CDR3 size: 14 residues. Germline loops: CDR1 ENHRY, CDR2 SYGVKD. Trimming took off 3 bases at V and 2 bases at J, with 9 bases between the two ends. The sequence came from a human donor who donated a stem cell graft to a child with inherited bone marrow failure. The chain is built from TRBV10-3 and TRBJ2-3; tentative D call: TRBD2 (5 bases). Material: PBMCs from the stem cell graft donor, obtained from the stem cell graft. The DNA of the CDR3 is TGTGCCATCAGTGACGCGGGCATCACAGATACGCAGTATTTT. Its protein is CAISDAGITDTQYF.